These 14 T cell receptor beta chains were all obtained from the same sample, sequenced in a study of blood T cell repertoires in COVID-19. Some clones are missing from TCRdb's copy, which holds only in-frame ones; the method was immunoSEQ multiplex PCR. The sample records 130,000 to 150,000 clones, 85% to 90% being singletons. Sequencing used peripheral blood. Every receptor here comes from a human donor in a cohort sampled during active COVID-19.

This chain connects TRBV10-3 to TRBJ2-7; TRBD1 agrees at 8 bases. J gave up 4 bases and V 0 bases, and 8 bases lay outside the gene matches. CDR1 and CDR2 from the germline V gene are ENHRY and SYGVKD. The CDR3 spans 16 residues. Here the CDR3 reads CAISESIGTGPYEQYF. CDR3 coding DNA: TGTGCCATCAGTGAGTCGATAGGGACAGGACCGTACGAGCAGTACTTC.

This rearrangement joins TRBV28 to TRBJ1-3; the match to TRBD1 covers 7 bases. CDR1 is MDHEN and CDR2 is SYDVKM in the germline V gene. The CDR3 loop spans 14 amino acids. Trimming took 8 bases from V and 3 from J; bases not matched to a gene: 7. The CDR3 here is CASYGTVNGNTIYF. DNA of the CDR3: TGTGCCAGCTACGGGACAGTCAATGGAAACACCATATATTTT.

The CDR3 nucleotides are TGTGCCAGCAGGGAGACAGGGGGTGAAGCTTTCTTT. Its translation: CASRETGGEAFF. The chain uses TRBV6-4 and TRBJ1-1; 9 bases line up with TRBD1. CDR1 is MRHNA, CDR2 SNTAGT, per germline. This CDR3 comprises 12 residues. The junction had 3 bases not matched to a gene; V was cut back by 6 bases and J by 7 bases.

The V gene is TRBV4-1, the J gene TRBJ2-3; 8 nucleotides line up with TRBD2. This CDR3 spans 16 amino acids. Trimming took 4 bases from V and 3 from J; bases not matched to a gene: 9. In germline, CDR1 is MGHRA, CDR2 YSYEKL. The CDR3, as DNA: TGCGCCAGCAGCCCTCTAGCGGGTGGGGGGACAGATACGCAGTATTTT. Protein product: CASSPLAGGGTDTQYF.

The CDR3 nucleotides are TGTGCCAGCAGCCAAGGACTAGCGGGGGGCACCGGGGAGCTGTTTTTT. It codes for CASSQGLAGGTGELFF. The chain recombines TRBV4-2 with TRBJ2-2; 13 nucleotides agree with TRBD2. This CDR3 spans 16 amino acids. J gave up 4 bases and V 1 base, and 0 bases lay outside the gene matches. Germline V gene sequence: CDR1 LGHNA, CDR2 YNFKEQ.

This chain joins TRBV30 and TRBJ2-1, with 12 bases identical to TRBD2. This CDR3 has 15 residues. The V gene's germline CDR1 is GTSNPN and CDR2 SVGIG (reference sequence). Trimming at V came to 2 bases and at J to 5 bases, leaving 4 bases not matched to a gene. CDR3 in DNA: TGTGCCTGGAGTATAGGACTAGCGGGGAACAATGAGCAGTTCTTC. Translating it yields CAWSIGLAGNNEQFF.

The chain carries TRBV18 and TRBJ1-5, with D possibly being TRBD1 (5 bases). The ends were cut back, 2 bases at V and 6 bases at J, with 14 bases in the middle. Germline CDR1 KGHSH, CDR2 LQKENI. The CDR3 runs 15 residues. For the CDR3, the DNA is TGTGCCAGCTCACCAACCGGGGGGATCGGTCAGCCCCAGCATTTT. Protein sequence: CASSPTGGIGQPQHF.

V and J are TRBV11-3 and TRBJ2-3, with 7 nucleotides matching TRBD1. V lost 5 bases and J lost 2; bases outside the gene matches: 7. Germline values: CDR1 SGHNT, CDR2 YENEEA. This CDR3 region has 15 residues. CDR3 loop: CASSPQGLPTDTQYF. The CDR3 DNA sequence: TGTGCCAGCAGCCCACAGGGGCTTCCCACAGATACGCAGTATTTT.

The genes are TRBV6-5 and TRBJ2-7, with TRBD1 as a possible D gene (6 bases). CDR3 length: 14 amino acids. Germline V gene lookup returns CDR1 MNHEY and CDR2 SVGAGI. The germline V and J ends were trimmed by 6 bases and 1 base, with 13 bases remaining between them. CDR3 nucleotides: TGTGCCAGCAGCAAACAGGGCCCTTCCTACGAGCAGTACTTC. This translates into CASSKQGPSYEQYF.

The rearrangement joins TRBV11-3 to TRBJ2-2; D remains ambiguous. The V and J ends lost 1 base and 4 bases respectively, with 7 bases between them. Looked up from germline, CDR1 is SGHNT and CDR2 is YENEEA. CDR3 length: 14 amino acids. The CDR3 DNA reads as TGTGCCAGCAGCTTAGGAGGTGGCACCGGGGAGCTGTTTTTT. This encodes CASSLGGGTGELFF.

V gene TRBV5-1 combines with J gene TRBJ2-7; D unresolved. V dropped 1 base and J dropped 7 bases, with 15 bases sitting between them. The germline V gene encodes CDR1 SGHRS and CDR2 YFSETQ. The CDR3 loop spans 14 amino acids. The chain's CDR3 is CASSLYAGSEEQYF. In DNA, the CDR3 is TGCGCCAGCAGCTTGTATGCAGGTTCGGAAGAGCAGTACTTC. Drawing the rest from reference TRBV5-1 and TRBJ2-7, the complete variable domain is KAGVTQTPRYLIKTRGQQVTLSCSPISGHRSVSWYQQTPGQGLQFLFEYFSETQRNKGNFPGRFSGRQFSNSRSEMNVSTLELGDSALYLCASSLYAGSEEQYFGPGTRLTVT.

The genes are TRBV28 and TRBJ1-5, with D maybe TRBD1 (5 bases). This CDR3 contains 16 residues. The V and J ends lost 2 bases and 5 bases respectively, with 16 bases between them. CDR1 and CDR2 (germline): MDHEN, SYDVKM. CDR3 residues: CASSLGGARSHQPQHF. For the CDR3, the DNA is TGTGCCAGCAGTTTAGGTGGGGCGCGATCCCATCAGCCCCAGCATTTT.

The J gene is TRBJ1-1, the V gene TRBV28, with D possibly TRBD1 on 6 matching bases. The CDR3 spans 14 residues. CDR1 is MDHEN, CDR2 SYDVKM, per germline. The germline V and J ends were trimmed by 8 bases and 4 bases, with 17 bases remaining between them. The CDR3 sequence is CASSPDRSGTEAFF. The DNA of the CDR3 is TGTGCCAGCTCCCCGGACAGATCCGGCACTGAAGCTTTCTTT.

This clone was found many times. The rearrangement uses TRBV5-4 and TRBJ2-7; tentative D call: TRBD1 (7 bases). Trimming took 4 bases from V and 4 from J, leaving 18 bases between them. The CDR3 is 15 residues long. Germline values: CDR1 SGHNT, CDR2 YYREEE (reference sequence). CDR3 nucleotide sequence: TGTGCCAGCAGCCCCGTAGGGGGCGGGAAGTACGAGCAGTACTTC. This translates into CASSPVGGGKYEQYF.